This T cell receptor beta chain derives from a study of CD8 T cells in ankylosing spondylitis. There are a few counts of this clonotype. No antigen is known for it. Notes on the study in general: Among TCR beta sequences, a motif of 7 to 9 highly homologous variants appeared characteristic of ankylosing spondylitis blood.

Library preparation for TCR beta used quantitative 5'-RACE with molecular barcodes. TCRdb re-derived calls from the 5' RACE reads in MiXCR, one entry per CDR3 protein. The sample shows 350,000 to 550,000 distinct CDR3 sequences, roughly a quarter of them seen only once. The CDR3 loop spans 15 amino acids. The sequenced sample consisted of blood, either unsorted or a sorted T cell fraction (not recorded which). The sequence came from a male donor with ankylosing spondylitis. The gene calls are TRBV21-1 and TRBJ2-1; the table's TRBD1 call for D was not verified on the DNA. TRBV21-1 is an annotated pseudogene. CDR3 nucleotide sequence: TGTGCCAGCAGCTTTCCCGGGACCAGGCCCAATGAGCAGTTCTTC. Translated, it gives CASSFPGTRPNEQFF.